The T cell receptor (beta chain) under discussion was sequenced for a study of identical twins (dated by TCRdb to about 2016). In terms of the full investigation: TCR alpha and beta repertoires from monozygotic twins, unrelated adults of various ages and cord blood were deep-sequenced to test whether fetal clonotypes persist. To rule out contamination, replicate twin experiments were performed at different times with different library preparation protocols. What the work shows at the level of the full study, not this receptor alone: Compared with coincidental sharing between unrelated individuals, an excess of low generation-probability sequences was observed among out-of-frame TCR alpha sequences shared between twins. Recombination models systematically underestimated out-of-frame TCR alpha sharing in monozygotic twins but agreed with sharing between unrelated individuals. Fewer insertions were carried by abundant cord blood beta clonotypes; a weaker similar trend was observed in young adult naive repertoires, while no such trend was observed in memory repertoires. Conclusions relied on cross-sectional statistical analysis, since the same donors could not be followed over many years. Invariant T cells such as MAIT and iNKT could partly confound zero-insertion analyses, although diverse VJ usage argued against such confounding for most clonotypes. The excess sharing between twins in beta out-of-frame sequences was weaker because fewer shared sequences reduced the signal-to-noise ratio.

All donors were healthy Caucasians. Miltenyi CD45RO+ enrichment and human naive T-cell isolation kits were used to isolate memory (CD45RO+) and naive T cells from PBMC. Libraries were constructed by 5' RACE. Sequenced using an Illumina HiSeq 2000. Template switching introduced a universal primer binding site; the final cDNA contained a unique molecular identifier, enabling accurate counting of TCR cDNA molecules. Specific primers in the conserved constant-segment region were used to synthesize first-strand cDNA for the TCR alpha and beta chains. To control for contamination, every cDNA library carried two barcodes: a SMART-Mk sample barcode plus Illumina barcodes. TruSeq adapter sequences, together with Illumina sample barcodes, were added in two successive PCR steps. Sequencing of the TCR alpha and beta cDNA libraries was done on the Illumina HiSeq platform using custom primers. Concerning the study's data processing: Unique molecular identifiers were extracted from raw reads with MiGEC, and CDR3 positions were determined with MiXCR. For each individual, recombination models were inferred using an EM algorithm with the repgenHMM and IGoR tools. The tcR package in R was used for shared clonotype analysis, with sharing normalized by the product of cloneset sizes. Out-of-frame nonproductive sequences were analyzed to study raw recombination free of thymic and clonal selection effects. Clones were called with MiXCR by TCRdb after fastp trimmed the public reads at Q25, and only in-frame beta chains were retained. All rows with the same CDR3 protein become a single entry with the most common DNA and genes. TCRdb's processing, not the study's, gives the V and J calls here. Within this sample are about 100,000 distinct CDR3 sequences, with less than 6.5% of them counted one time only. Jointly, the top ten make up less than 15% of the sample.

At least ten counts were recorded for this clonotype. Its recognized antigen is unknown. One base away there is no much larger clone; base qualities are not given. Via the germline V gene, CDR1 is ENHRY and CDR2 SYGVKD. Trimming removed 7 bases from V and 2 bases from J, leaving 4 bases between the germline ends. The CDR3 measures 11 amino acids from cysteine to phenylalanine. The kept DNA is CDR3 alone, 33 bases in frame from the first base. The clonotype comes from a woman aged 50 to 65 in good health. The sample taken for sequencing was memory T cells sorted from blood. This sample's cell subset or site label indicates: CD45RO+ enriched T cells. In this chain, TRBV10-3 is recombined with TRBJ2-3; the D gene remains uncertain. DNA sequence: TGTGCCATCATGAACACAGATACGCAGTATTTT. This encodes CAIMNTDTQYF.